Reported below is one TCR beta chain. This clonotype was observed a few times. Its binding antigen is unknown. Per-nucleotide qualities are absent, and no much larger clonotype sits a single base away. This beta chain is an off-target read within a library intended for alpha chains, so its frequency means little. Its CDR3 holds 15 amino acids, cysteine through phenylalanine. Only CDR3 DNA remains: 45 bases, in frame from the first base. Trimming at the junction amounts to 5 bases on V and 8 bases on J, and the germline ends lie 19 bases apart. Reading the germline V gene (reference sequence) gives CDR1 SGHAT and CDR2 FQDESV. This sample's time point label indicates: sample taken at primary tumor resection. The donors were some 76 patients from the lung TRACERx cohort who had early-stage, untreated non-small cell lung cancer. Without any cell sorting, TCR sequencing was performed on whole RNA extracted either from tumor and nontumor lung tissue or from cryopreserved PBMC samples. A patient was chosen for TCR sequencing only when enough RNA was available from at least two tumor regions. A lung pathologist reviewed the tumor and adjacent nontumor lung specimens before the specimens were selected.

These data come from a study of spatial heterogeneity in lung cancer (dated by TCRdb to about 2019). In terms of the full investigation: More beta-chain than alpha-chain transcripts were consistently detected, likely reflecting higher beta-chain transcript abundance. In the raw uncorrected reads, each unique combination of TCR and UMI appeared more than ten times on average. In tumor regions, TCR transcript counts showed a strong correlation with a T cell transcriptional module score derived from matched bulk RNA-seq. Both alpha and beta chains were TCR-sequenced in samples taken at surgery, namely 220 tumor regions, 62 to 65 matched nontumor lung samples and 45 to 60 PBMC samples. Nonsynonymous mutation counts, determined by whole-exome sequencing of tumor tissue, were related to TCR repertoire features. In non-small cell lung cancer, the study made a quantitative comparison of TCR alpha and beta repertoires among multiple tumor regions, matched nontumor lung and blood. The study at large found these results: TCR-seq was estimated to cover only roughly 7% of tumor T cells for alpha chains and around 12% for beta chains. The count of ubiquitous expanded TCRs correlated with the count of ubiquitous nonsynonymous mutations, and the count of regional expanded TCRs correlated with the count of regional nonsynonymous mutations. The number of expanded intratumoral alpha and beta TCRs correlated with the tumor nonsynonymous mutation count. Additional single-cell paired TCR alpha and beta sequencing was considered necessary to confirm, at a functional level, the hypothesis that regional TCRs recognize regional mutations.

Library generation was performed with 5' RACE. Sequencing took place on a NextSeq 500. The TCR library protocol attached a unique molecular identifier to each TCR cDNA molecule to allow correction of PCR and sequencing errors. From the authors' description of their analysis: TCR identification, UMI-based error correction and CDR3 extraction were performed with Decombinator tools. TCRs above a frequency of 2 per 1,000, corresponding to the top 1% of the tumor frequency distribution, were defined as expanded. Expanded tumor TCRs statistically deemed absent (corrected P<0.05) from at least one tumor region were classed as regional, and all other expanded tumor TCRs were classed as ubiquitous. Renyi diversity was calculated using the R vegan package after each repertoire was subsampled 100 times to 5,000 TCRs. CDR3 similarity networks were built from amino acid triplet string-kernel similarity, connecting CDR3s with pairwise similarity above 0.82. The public reads were quality trimmed at Q25 with fastp and then assembled into clones with MiXCR by TCRdb, keeping productive beta chains. CDR3 protein duplicates are merged, each entry listing the most common genes and DNA. The V and J calls were not made by the authors but by TCRdb's processing. The sample includes approximately 1,200 distinct CDR3 sequences, with less than 20% observed a single time. Of the sample, 12% is held by the ten largest clones.

Material: lung tumor tissue, obtained at surgery. Rearrangement joined TRBV11-1 to TRBJ2-1; 6 matching bases give a weak D call of TRBD2. This receptor was obtained from a female donor with early-stage non-small cell lung cancer. The encoded CDR3 is CASSRLGGVRDEQFF. The DNA reads as follows: TGTGCCAGCAGCCGGCTCGGAGGGGTAAGGGATGAGCAGTTCTTC.